This section outlines one T cell receptor beta chain sequence together with its context. The data were produced by immunoSEQ multiplex PCR, yet TCRdb's version contains in-frame clones alone and is incomplete. The sample records 170,000 or so clones, 94% being singletons. Germline loops: CDR1 SGHAT, CDR2 FQNNGV. The CDR3 has 16 amino acids. Trimming cost V 3 bases and J 4 bases, with 18 bases left between them. This sample is drawn from a study of control samples from healthy donors and cancer patients. This TCR derives from a woman younger than 30 in good health. Sequenced material: blood. This chain uses TRBV11-2 with TRBJ1-1; the D gene is possibly TRBD1 (6 bases). The CDR3 here is CASSFKGGARGTEAFF. The CDR3 DNA sequence: TGTGCCAGCAGCTTTAAGGGGGGCGCAAGGGGCACTGAAGCTTTCTTT.